This record concerns one T cell receptor (beta chain) sequence. Its cognate antigen is unknown. This CDR3 comprises 15 residues. The germline CDR1 and CDR2 sequences are DFQATT and SNEGSKA (reference sequence). This specimen belongs to a study of T cells expressing NK-cell markers. One entry per CDR3 protein, without DNA, is what TCRdb gives after re-calling the 5' RACE reads. The sample totals roughly 280,000 distinct CDR3 sequences. Study conclusions and caveats: As a fraction of CD8+ T cells, dominant NKG2C+ clonotypes reached roughly 1.0-8% in six or seven donors.

The chain joins TRBV20-1 to TRBJ2-7. Sequencing input: blood T cells: a sorted CD56 or NKG2C T cell subset, CD4+ or CD8+ T cells, or bulk PBMC T cells (not recorded which). The sequence came from a man aged 18 to 29 in good health. The CDR3 reads CSASSGVGSSYEQYF.